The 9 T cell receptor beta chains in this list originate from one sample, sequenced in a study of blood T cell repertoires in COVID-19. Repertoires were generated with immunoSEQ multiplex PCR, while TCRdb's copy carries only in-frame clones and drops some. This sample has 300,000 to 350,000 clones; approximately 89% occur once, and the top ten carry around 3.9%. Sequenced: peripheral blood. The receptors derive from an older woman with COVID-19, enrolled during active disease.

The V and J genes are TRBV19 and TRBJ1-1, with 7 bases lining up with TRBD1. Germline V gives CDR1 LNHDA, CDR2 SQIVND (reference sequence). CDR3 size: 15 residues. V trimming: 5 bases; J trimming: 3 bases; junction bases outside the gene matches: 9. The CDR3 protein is CASSGDRMGHTEAFF. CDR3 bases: TGTGCCAGTAGTGGGGACAGAATGGGACACACTGAAGCTTTCTTT.

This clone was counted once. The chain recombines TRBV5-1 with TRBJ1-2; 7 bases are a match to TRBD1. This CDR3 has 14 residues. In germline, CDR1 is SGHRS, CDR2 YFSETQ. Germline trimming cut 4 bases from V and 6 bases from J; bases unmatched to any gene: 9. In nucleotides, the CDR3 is TGCGCCAGCAGCCCCGGGACAGCCGGAGATGGCTACACCTTC. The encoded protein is CASSPGTAGDGYTF.

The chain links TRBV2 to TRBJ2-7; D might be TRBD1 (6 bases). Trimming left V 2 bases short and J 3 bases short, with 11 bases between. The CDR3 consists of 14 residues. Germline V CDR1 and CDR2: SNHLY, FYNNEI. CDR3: CASSERTGRYEQYF. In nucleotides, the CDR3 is TGTGCCAGCAGTGAACGTACAGGGCGCTACGAGCAGTACTTC.

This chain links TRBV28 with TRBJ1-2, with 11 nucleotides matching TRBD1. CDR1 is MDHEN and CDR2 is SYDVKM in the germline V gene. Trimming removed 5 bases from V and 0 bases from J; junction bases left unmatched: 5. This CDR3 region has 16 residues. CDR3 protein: CASSGDRGGTNYGYTF. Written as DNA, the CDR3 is TGTGCCAGCAGTGGGGACAGGGGGGGGACTAACTATGGCTACACCTTC.

This CDR3 reads CASSSYLQGARGKLFF. CDR3 nucleotide sequence: TGTGCCAGCAGTTCCTACCTACAGGGGGCAAGGGGAAAACTGTTTTTT. This chain uses TRBV27 with TRBJ1-4, with TRBD1 identical over 9 bases. This CDR3 is 16 amino acids long. Losses at the gene ends were 4 bases for V and 10 bases for J; bases not matched to a gene: 13. CDR1 and CDR2 (germline): MNHEY, SMNVEV (reference sequence). The full variable domain, with the rest looked up from reference TRBV27 and TRBJ1-4, is EAQVTQNPRYLITVTGKKLTVTCSQNMNHEYMSWYRQDPGLGLRQIYYSMNVEVTDKGDVPEGYKVSRKEKRNFPLILESPSPNQTSLYFCASSSYLQGARGKLFFGSGTQLSVL.

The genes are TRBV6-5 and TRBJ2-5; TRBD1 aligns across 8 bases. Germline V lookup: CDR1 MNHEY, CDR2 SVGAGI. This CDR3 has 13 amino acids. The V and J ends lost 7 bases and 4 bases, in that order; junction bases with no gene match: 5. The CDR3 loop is CASTQTGGETQYF. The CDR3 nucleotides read TGTGCCAGCACTCAAACAGGGGGAGAGACCCAGTACTTC.

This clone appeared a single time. CDR3 in amino acids: CASSTVNRGGLHEQFF. CDR3 sequence (DNA): TGTGCCAGTAGTACCGTCAACAGGGGCGGTCTTCATGAGCAGTTCTTC. V usage is TRBV19 and J usage is TRBJ2-1, with 7 bases identical to TRBD1. In germline, CDR1 is LNHDA, CDR2 SQIVND (reference sequence). V shed 4 bases, J shed 8 bases, and the junction held 14 bases outside the gene matches. This CDR3 region has 16 residues.

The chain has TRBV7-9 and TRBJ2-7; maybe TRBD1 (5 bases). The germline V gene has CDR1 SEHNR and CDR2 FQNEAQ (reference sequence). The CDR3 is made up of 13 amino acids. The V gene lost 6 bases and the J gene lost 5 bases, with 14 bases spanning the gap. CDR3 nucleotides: TGTGCCAGCAGGGACACAGGACAAGACGAGCAGTACTTC. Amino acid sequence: CASRDTGQDEQYF.

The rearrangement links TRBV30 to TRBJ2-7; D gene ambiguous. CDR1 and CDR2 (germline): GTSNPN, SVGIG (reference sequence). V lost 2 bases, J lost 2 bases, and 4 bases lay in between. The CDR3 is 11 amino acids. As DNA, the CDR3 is TGTGCCTGGAGTCCTGCCTACGAGCAGTACTTC. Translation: CAWSPAYEQYF.